The 21 T cell receptor beta chains listed next were all sequenced from one sample in a study of T cells in localized non-small cell lung cancer. Assay: immunoSEQ multiplex PCR; the TCRdb copy retains only in-frame clones and omits some. The repertoire includes more than 3,500 clones, 20% to 25% of them detected once, and around 30% sits in the top ten. This specimen consisted of lung tumor tissue, obtained before any cancer treatment. The origin of the receptors is a woman aged 40-69 years with stage I lung adenocarcinoma.

This clone was counted between two and nine times. This rearrangement joins TRBV6-8 to TRBJ1-3; 8 bases are shared with TRBD1. V trimming: 5 bases; J trimming: 2 bases; junction bases outside the gene matches: 11. CDR1 MNHGY and CDR2 SAAAGT come from the germline V gene. This CDR3 region has 17 residues. CDR3 amino acids: CASSAKSTGATGNTIYF. The CDR3 DNA follows: TGTGCCAGCAGTGCAAAGTCGACAGGGGCGACTGGAAACACCATATATTTT.

This clone has just a few counts. The chain recombines TRBV6-8 with TRBJ1-5, with 7 bases aligning to TRBD1. Losses at the gene ends were 6 bases for V and 3 bases for J; bases not matched to a gene: 11. Looked up from germline, CDR1 is MNHGY and CDR2 is SAAAGT. The CDR3 has 16 amino acids. DNA for the CDR3: TGTGCCAGCAGCCTACCCGCGGGACAGATCAATCAGCCCCAGCATTTT. Translating gives CASSLPAGQINQPQHF.

The chain employs TRBV29-1 and TRBJ2-1; no reliable D call. V lost 4 bases to trimming and J lost 0 bases, with 7 bases between them. CDR1 is SQVTM and CDR2 is ANQGSEA in the germline V gene. This CDR3 region has 13 residues. This CDR3 reads CSVAQSSYNEQFF. The CDR3 DNA follows: TGCAGCGTTGCCCAAAGCTCCTACAATGAGCAGTTCTTC.

This clone has only a few counts. CDR3 in amino acids: CASSMTGDTYGYTF. The CDR3 DNA reads as TGTGCCAGTAGTATGACAGGGGACACCTATGGCTACACCTTC. The chain combines TRBV19 with TRBJ1-2; 8 bases match TRBD1. The junction had 4 bases not matched to a gene; V was cut back by 3 bases and J by 4 bases. The V gene's germline CDR1 is LNHDA and CDR2 SQIVND (reference sequence). This CDR3 comprises 14 residues.

This clone is labeled as medium-sized. Germline and junction disagree at one end, which may indicate a read error. The chain couples TRBV6-8 to TRBJ1-2, with no clear D. The germline gives CDR1 MNHGY, CDR2 SAAAGT. The CDR3 covers 13 residues. The CDR3, as DNA: TGTGCCATCAGTGTTCGTTCGATCTATGGCTACACCTTC. Translated: CAISVRSIYGYTF.

The rearrangement joins TRBV11-3 to TRBJ1-1; D gene uncertain. Germline V gives CDR1 SGHNT, CDR2 YENEEA. The CDR3 consists of 14 residues. V was pared by 5 bases and J by 1 base, with 11 bases between. The CDR3 sequence is CASSPTKGNTEAFF. In DNA form, the CDR3 reads TGTGCCAGCAGCCCCACTAAGGGGAACACTGAAGCTTTCTTT.

This sequence joins TRBV28 and TRBJ1-2, with TRBD1 identical over 7 bases. The CDR3 extends over 15 amino acids. J was trimmed by 2 bases and V by 6 bases; bases with no gene match: 9. From germline, CDR1 is MDHEN and CDR2 SYDVKM. CDR3 in amino acids: CASSRTGDFNYGYTF. The CDR3 coding sequence is TGTGCCAGCAGCCGCACAGGGGACTTCAACTATGGCTACACCTTC.

V gene TRBV5-1 combines with J gene TRBJ2-3; D not certain. This CDR3 region has 15 residues. Looked up from germline, CDR1 is SGHRS and CDR2 is YFSETQ. Trimming left V 2 bases short and J 0 bases short, with 10 bases between. Here the CDR3 reads CASSFRQPSTDTQYF. CDR3 bases: TGCGCCAGCAGCTTTAGGCAACCTAGCACAGATACGCAGTATTTT. Full variable domain (remainder filled in from reference TRBV5-1 and TRBJ2-3): KAGVTQTPRYLIKTRGQQVTLSCSPISGHRSVSWYQQTPGQGLQFLFEYFSETQRNKGNFPGRFSGRQFSNSRSEMNVSTLELGDSALYLCASSFRQPSTDTQYFGPGTRLTVL.

In this sample, this clone turned up a few times. This chain joins TRBV9 and TRBJ1-5; 9 bases align to TRBD1. The junction had 11 bases not matched to a gene; V was cut back by 3 bases and J by 7 bases. The germline gives CDR1 SGDLS, CDR2 YYNGEE. CDR3 length: 16 residues. The CDR3 DNA follows: TGTGCCAGCAGCGAGGGGACAGGGCCCGGAGGACAGCCCCAGCATTTT. This codes for CASSEGTGPGGQPQHF.

This clone was counted a few times. The chain joins TRBV11-3 to TRBJ2-7, with D perhaps TRBD1 (5 bases). There are 14 residues in the CDR3. The V and J ends lost 1 base and 6 bases respectively, with 13 bases between them. The germline CDR1 and CDR2 sequences are SGHNT and YENEEA. CDR3 sequence: CASSLGPGSFEQYF. The CDR3 DNA sequence: TGTGCCAGCAGCTTAGGGCCAGGGTCGTTCGAGCAGTACTTC.

This clone was counted a few times. The V call is TRBV18, the J call TRBJ2-3; the match to TRBD1 covers 8 bases. CDR1 is KGHSH, CDR2 LQKENI, per germline. The CDR3 is made up of 15 amino acids. Trimming cost V 3 bases and J 1 base; bases outside gene matches: 3. The DNA for the CDR3 is TGTGCCAGCTCACCGTCGGACAGGGGCACAGATACGCAGTATTTT. Protein: CASSPSDRGTDTQYF.

About this clone itself: Germline is not matched at one junction end, which may reflect a read error. The chain couples TRBV7-2 to TRBJ1-1; 7 bases are shared with TRBD1. This CDR3 is 13 amino acids long. Germline V CDR1 and CDR2: SGHTA, FQGNSA. The CDR3 DNA sequence: TGTGCTAGCAGCTTAGCCAGGGGGGCTGAAGCTTTCTTT. Translation: CASSLARGAEAFF.

This rearrangement joins TRBV9 to TRBJ1-2, with 9 bases identical to TRBD1. This CDR3 comprises 16 residues. Trimming removed 5 bases from V and 0 bases from J; junction bases left unmatched: 8. The V gene's germline CDR1 is SGDLS and CDR2 YYNGEE. As DNA, the CDR3 is TGTGCCAGCAGAACAGACAGGGGGAATTCTAACTATGGCTACACCTTC. It codes for CASRTDRGNSNYGYTF.

The sample holds a few counts of this clone. The V gene is TRBV11-3, the J gene TRBJ1-2; 8 bases line up with TRBD1. The V gene's germline CDR1 is SGHNT and CDR2 YENEEA. J was trimmed by 5 bases and V by 3 bases; bases with no gene match: 8. This CDR3 has 15 residues. The CDR3, as DNA: TGTGCCAGCAGCTTCGGACAGGGAAGATGGTATGGCTACACCTTC. Its protein is CASSFGQGRWYGYTF.

V and J are TRBV12-5 and TRBJ1-4; D unresolved. Germline CDR1 LGHNT, CDR2 FRNRAP. The CDR3 runs 12 residues. V lost 2 bases, J lost 11 bases, and 9 bases lay in between. The chain's CDR3 is CASGLSEWKLFF. The DNA of the CDR3 is TGTGCTAGTGGTTTGAGTGAATGGAAACTGTTTTTT.

The rearrangement joins TRBV10-3 to TRBJ2-7; no clear D gene. The germline CDR1 and CDR2 sequences are ENHRY and SYGVKD. The CDR3 totals 13 residues. Trimming took off 0 bases at V and 1 base at J, with 4 bases between the two ends. The CDR3: CAISESSSYEQYF. The CDR3 coding sequence is TGTGCCATCAGTGAGTCCAGTTCCTACGAGCAGTACTTC.

This clone is labeled medium-sized. The CDR3 bases are TGTGCCAGCAGTTGGGGACAGGGGAGGTCTGGGGCCAACGTCCTGACTTTC. Translation: CASSWGQGRSGANVLTF. This rearrangement joins TRBV6-8 to TRBJ2-6; 10 positions match TRBD1. V shed 4 bases, J shed 1 base, and the junction held 4 bases outside the gene matches. CDR3 length: 17 residues. Per the germline V gene, CDR1 is MNHGY and CDR2 is SAAAGT.

The rearrangement joins TRBV6-8 to TRBJ2-1; D is unclear. Per germline, CDR1 MNHGY and CDR2 SAAAGT. V was clipped by 6 bases and J by 6 bases, with 9 bases between them. The CDR3 runs to 12 residues. CDR3 nucleotide sequence: TGTGCCAGCAGGCCGCGGTCCAATGAGCAGTTCTTC. It specifies CASRPRSNEQFF.

The rearrangement joins TRBV11-3 to TRBJ2-2, with 8 nucleotides matching TRBD2. V was clipped by 3 bases and J by 9 bases; unmatched bases: 15. The CDR3 sequence is 17 residues long. The germline CDR1 and CDR2 sequences are SGHNT and YENEEA. The CDR3: CASSLGPGSGGARELFF. The CDR3 DNA reads TGTGCCAGCAGCTTGGGACCCGGATCGGGGGGGGCACGGGAGCTGTTTTTT.

This clone has more than one count but fewer than ten. The gene calls are TRBV18 and TRBJ2-7; D is possibly TRBD1 or TRBD2 (6 bases each). Germline lookup yields CDR1 KGHSH and CDR2 LQKENI. The CDR3 runs to 14 residues. Trimming shortened V by 3 bases and J by 2 bases, and 11 bases separated the two germline ends. CDR3 loop: CASSPTGATYEQYF. For the CDR3, the DNA is TGTGCCAGCTCACCTACGGGGGCAACCTACGAGCAGTACTTC.

This clone was seen more than once but under ten times. This chain connects TRBV11-3 to TRBJ2-1, with TRBD1 matching 8 bases. The ends lost 4 bases at V and 10 bases at J; junction bases unmatched: 9. The CDR3 is 14 residues long. From germline, CDR1 is SGHNT and CDR2 YENEEA. CDR3 sequence (DNA): TGTGCCAGCAGCTACTCAGGGGGCTGGCAGGAGCAGTTCTTC. Translating gives CASSYSGGWQEQFF.